This entry lists 10 T cell receptor beta chains sequenced from one sample in a study of OX40 agonist ivuxolimab in advanced cancers. The assay was immunoSEQ multiplex PCR, and TCRdb's table has in-frame clones only and misses some. The sample shows 91,000 or so clones, approximately 94% of them seen only once. The specimen comprised CD4+ or CD8+ T cells sorted from blood, sampled in a trial of the OX40 agonist ivuxolimab. The origin of the receptors is an adult with an advanced solid tumor such as melanoma, head and neck, liver or kidney cancer.

This clone was seen only once. This chain joins TRBV18 and TRBJ2-1; TRBD2 agrees at 9 bases. CDR3 size: 17 residues. Germline CDR1 reads KGHSH; CDR2 reads LQKENI. With 3 bases clipped from V and 8 bases from J, the junction kept 14 bases outside the gene matches. CDR3 bases: TGTGCCAGCTCACCGCAATTGCTTAGCGGGAGCAATCATGAGCAGTTCTTC. Its protein is CASSPQLLSGSNHEQFF.

The chain is built from TRBV21-1 and TRBJ1-5; the table names TRBD1, a call not compared with the DNA. TRBV21-1 corresponds to a pseudogene. The CDR3 runs 18 residues. The CDR3 sequence: CASSTSRDRVRFSQPQHF. CDR3 nucleotide sequence: TGTGCCAGCAGCACGTCCCGGGACAGGGTACGTTTCTCTCAGCCCCAGCATTTT.

This clone appeared once. V and J are TRBV6-6 and TRBJ2-7; D may be TRBD1 (6 bases). Trimming pared 8 bases from V and 1 base from J, leaving 15 bases between. The CDR3 loop spans 14 amino acids. CDR1 is MNHNY, CDR2 SVGAGI, per germline (reference sequence). CDR3 sequence reads: CASSRDIGSYEQYF. The CDR3 DNA reads TGTGCCAGCTCCCGGGACATTGGTTCCTACGAGCAGTACTTC.

Here the CDR3 reads CASSSTSGTSGSEQYF. For the CDR3, the DNA is TGTGCCAGCAGTTCCACCTCCGGGACTAGCGGGAGCGAGCAGTACTTC. The J gene is TRBJ2-7, the V gene TRBV28; 14 nucleotides align to TRBD2. Germline-derived CDR1 and CDR2 are MDHEN and SYDVKM. Trimming took 4 bases from V and 6 from J; bases not matched to a gene: 8. This CDR3 spans 16 amino acids.

Turning to this clone: The junction shows a germline mismatch at one end, possibly a read error. This sequence joins TRBV7-2 and TRBJ2-3; 9 bases agree with TRBD2. Germline V gene lookup returns CDR1 SGHTA and CDR2 FQGNSA. The CDR3 consists of 15 residues. The CDR3 protein is CASSLAGWSTDTQYF. The CDR3 DNA follows: TGTGCCAGCAGCCTAGCGGGGTGGAGCACAGATACGCAGTATTTT.

V gene TRBV19 combines with J gene TRBJ1-1; TRBD1 is a possible D gene (6 bases). Per germline, CDR1 LNHDA and CDR2 SQIVND (reference sequence). The CDR3 is 12 amino acids. V was cut by 10 bases and J by 11 bases, with 20 bases left in between. This CDR3 reads CATSLQGASAFF. CDR3 nucleotide sequence: TGTGCCACCTCGCTACAGGGCGCGTCGGCTTTCTTT.

CDR3 in DNA: TGTGCCAGCACCCCCGGACAGGGACTACATGGGTACTTC. This codes for CASTPGQGLHGYF. V and J are TRBV6-5 and TRBJ2-5; possible D gene TRBD1, 8 bases. V shed 7 bases and J shed 13 bases, with 22 bases lying between them. The CDR3 is 13 amino acids. Germline V lookup: CDR1 MNHEY, CDR2 SVGAGI.

V and J are TRBV30 and TRBJ2-1; TRBD2 is a possible D gene (6 bases). The V and J ends lost 3 bases and 7 bases respectively, with 16 bases between them. The V gene's germline CDR1 is GTSNPN and CDR2 SVGIG (reference sequence). This CDR3 is 14 amino acids long. The CDR3: CAWSYIRTINEQFF. DNA of the CDR3: TGTGCCTGGAGCTACATTAGGACTATTAATGAGCAGTTCTTC.

The chain joins TRBV5-6 to TRBJ2-5; TRBD2 aligns across 7 bases. CDR1 is SGHDT and CDR2 is YYEEEE in the germline V gene. With 3 bases clipped from V and 2 bases from J, the junction kept 10 bases outside the gene matches. This CDR3 region has 16 residues. The CDR3 is CASSSGRENRQETQYF. The CDR3, as DNA: TGTGCCAGCAGCTCGGGGAGGGAAAACCGTCAAGAGACCCAGTACTTC.

The CDR3 nucleotides are TGTGCCAGCAGCAAAGTACGCATCACCGGGGAGCTGTTTTTT. This sequence encodes CASSKVRITGELFF. The chain links TRBV21-1 to TRBJ2-2. TRBV21-1 represents a pseudogene. This CDR3 is built from 14 residues.